These 23 T cell receptor beta chains were all obtained from the same sample, sequenced in a study of shared clonotypes between healthy human individuals. The repertoire was sequenced with immunoSEQ multiplex PCR; TCRdb's copy has only in-frame clones and lacks some. This sample has 2 million to 2.5 million clones; approximately 95% occur once, and the top ten carry approximately 0.4%. Input material: naive CD4+ T cells from PBMCs. The sample's subset: CD45RA+ positively selected. Every receptor here comes from a man aged 18 to 30 in good health. Some clones in this sample may be carry-over from other donors' samples.

This clone was seen more than once but under ten times. CDR3 nucleotide sequence: TGTGCCAGTATTTGGCAGGCGAACACCGGGGAGCTGTTTTTT. It specifies CASIWQANTGELFF. V usage is TRBV19 and J usage is TRBJ2-2; the D is unclear. Trimming cost V 7 bases and J 0 bases, with 9 bases left between them. Germline values: CDR1 LNHDA, CDR2 SQIVND (reference sequence). The CDR3 has 14 amino acids.

J is TRBJ2-1 and V is TRBV11-3; maybe TRBD1 (6 bases). V was cut by 0 bases and J by 5 bases, with 11 bases left in between. The CDR3 sequence is 15 residues long. Germline loops: CDR1 SGHNT, CDR2 YENEEA. DNA of the CDR3: TGTGCCAGCAGCTTAGATTGGGGACAAAACAATGAGCAGTTCTTC. Protein product: CASSLDWGQNNEQFF.

V is TRBV6-5 and J is TRBJ2-5; 15 bases match TRBD2. The J call may be mistaken, given a closer DNA end match to TRBJ2-7. This CDR3 has 15 amino acids. Germline assignment: CDR1 MNHEY and CDR2 SVGAGI. CDR3 in DNA: TGTGCCAGCAGTGGACTAGCGGGAGGGCCGAACGAGCAGTACTTC. This encodes CASSGLAGGPNEQYF.

The genes are TRBV4-3 and TRBJ2-7; 8 bases align to TRBD2. Germline trimming cut 1 base from V and 0 bases from J; bases unmatched to any gene: 8. This CDR3 has 17 residues. Germline loops: CDR1 LGHNA, CDR2 YSLEER. The CDR3 reads CASSQVSSGSGSYEQYF. In nucleotides, the CDR3 is TGCGCCAGCAGCCAAGTTTCCAGCGGGAGCGGCTCCTACGAGCAGTACTTC.

This chain joins TRBV7-3 and TRBJ2-1; TRBD1 matches at 9 bases. V shed 2 bases, J shed 8 bases, and the junction held 13 bases outside the gene matches. In germline, CDR1 is SGHTA, CDR2 FQGTGA. The CDR3 contains 17 residues. The CDR3 DNA reads as TGTGCCAGCAGCTTAGGGTCTGGGACAGGGAATGAGGATGAGCAGTTCTTC. Translating gives CASSLGSGTGNEDEQFF.

This sequence joins TRBV5-1 and TRBJ2-5, with D tentatively TRBD2 (7 bases). Deletions cut 7 bases from V and 3 bases from J, with 16 bases between. Germline assignment: CDR1 SGHRS and CDR2 YFSETQ. CDR3 length: 14 residues. CDR3 sequence reads: CASRGEGVKETQYF. In nucleotides, the CDR3 is TGCGCCAGCCGAGGGGAGGGGGTAAAAGAGACCCAGTACTTC. Drawing the rest from reference TRBV5-1 and TRBJ2-5, the complete variable domain is KAGVTQTPRYLIKTRGQQVTLSCSPISGHRSVSWYQQTPGQGLQFLFEYFSETQRNKGNFPGRFSGRQFSNSRSEMNVSTLELGDSALYLCASRGEGVKETQYFGPGTRLLVL.

The genes are TRBV6-1 and TRBJ1-5, with D unclear. V lost 5 bases to trimming and J lost 1 base, with 12 bases between them. CDR3 length: 15 amino acids. In germline, CDR1 is MNHNS, CDR2 SASEGT. In DNA, the CDR3 is TGTGCCAGCAGTATACCGGGTGGGAGCAATCAGCCCCAGCATTTT. It is translated as CASSIPGGSNQPQHF.

The chain links TRBV7-8 to TRBJ1-3; D is unresolved. Germline V CDR1 and CDR2: SGHVS, FQNEAQ. Between the trimmed V and J ends, which lost 5 bases and 0 bases, there was a span of 8 bases. The CDR3 has 14 residues. As DNA, the CDR3 is TGTGCCAGCAGCCCGACAAGCTCTGGAAACACCATATATTTT. This codes for CASSPTSSGNTIYF.

The V and J genes are TRBV5-1 and TRBJ1-1; D is perhaps TRBD1 (5 bases). CDR3 size: 14 residues. Trimming pared 4 bases from V and 4 bases from J, leaving 14 bases between. Germline lookup yields CDR1 SGHRS and CDR2 YFSETQ. The CDR3 DNA reads as TGCGCCAGCAGCGGACAAGCCACGGGCACTGAAGCTTTCTTT. It yields the protein CASSGQATGTEAFF. The full variable domain, with the rest looked up from reference TRBV5-1 and TRBJ1-1, is KAGVTQTPRYLIKTRGQQVTLSCSPISGHRSVSWYQQTPGQGLQFLFEYFSETQRNKGNFPGRFSGRQFSNSRSEMNVSTLELGDSALYLCASSGQATGTEAFFGQGTRLTVV.

J is TRBJ2-1 and V is TRBV5-1, with D perhaps given as TRBD1 or TRBD2 (6 bases each). This CDR3 is built from 17 residues. Trimming took 0 bases from V and 9 from J, leaving 22 bases between them. Germline-derived CDR1 and CDR2 are SGHRS and YFSETQ. CDR3 amino acids: CASSLASGPTGFGEQFF. CDR3 nucleotide sequence: TGCGCCAGCAGCTTGGCCAGCGGGCCAACAGGGTTCGGTGAGCAGTTCTTC.

The V call is TRBV6-5, the J call TRBJ2-7; 7 nucleotides agree with TRBD2. With 0 bases clipped from V and 9 bases from J, the junction kept 2 bases outside the gene matches. Germline loops: CDR1 MNHEY, CDR2 SVGAGI. The CDR3 has 12 amino acids. This CDR3 is CASSYSGEGQYF. Written as DNA, the CDR3 is TGTGCCAGCAGTTACTCGGGGGAGGGGCAGTACTTC.

Turning to this clone: An end of the junction differs from the germline gene, which may be a read error. V and J are TRBV6-1 and TRBJ2-7; 10 bases fit TRBD1. Germline V gene lookup returns CDR1 MNHNS and CDR2 SASEGT. This CDR3 comprises 18 residues. DNA of the CDR3: TGTGCCAGCAGGGAAGGGACAGGGGCTGGAAGGAGCTCCTACGAGCAGTACTTC. It codes for CASREGTGAGRSSYEQYF.

This rearrangement joins TRBV5-4 to TRBJ1-4; D is undetermined. Trimming removed 4 bases from V and 0 bases from J, with 13 bases in between. Germline assignment: CDR1 SGHNT and CDR2 YYREEE (reference sequence). The CDR3 has 16 residues. CDR3 region: CASSVGPTSTNEKLFF. CDR3 sequence (DNA): TGTGCCAGCAGCGTCGGGCCCACCTCAACTAATGAAAAACTGTTTTTT.

The rearrangement joins TRBV4-1 to TRBJ2-1; D might be TRBD1 (5 bases). V shed 6 bases and J shed 0 bases, with 12 bases lying between them. This CDR3 contains 15 residues. From germline, CDR1 is MGHRA and CDR2 YSYEKL. The CDR3 DNA follows: TGCGCCAGCAGAGACAGCGTAATCTCCTACAATGAGCAGTTCTTC. Protein product: CASRDSVISYNEQFF.

The rearrangement uses TRBV7-8 and TRBJ1-1; D not resolved. Germline V gene data show CDR1 as SGHVS and CDR2 as FQNEAQ. The CDR3 sequence is 14 residues long. The V end was cut by 1 base, the J end by 5 bases, with 11 bases between. The CDR3 bases are TGTGCCAGCAGCTTAGTTATGGTAAATACTGAAGCTTTCTTT. Protein sequence: CASSLVMVNTEAFF.

Concerning this clone: The sample holds other DNA sequences that translate to the same CDR3. The chain joins TRBV5-1 to TRBJ2-3; D might be TRBD1 (6 bases). Trimming cost V 8 bases and J 3 bases, with 16 bases left between them. This CDR3 has 14 residues. Looked up from germline, CDR1 is SGHRS and CDR2 is YFSETQ. CDR3: CASSQGGRTDTQYF. The CDR3 coding sequence is TGCGCCAGTTCCCAAGGGGGAAGGACAGATACGCAGTATTTT.

For this clone: Other nucleotide sequences in the sample specify the same CDR3. This chain links TRBV6-5 with TRBJ2-7, with D possibly matching TRBD2 (5 bases). The V and J ends lost 6 bases and 6 bases respectively, with 12 bases between them. Per the germline V gene, CDR1 is MNHEY and CDR2 is SVGAGI. The CDR3 runs 12 residues. The CDR3 DNA reads as TGTGCCAGCAGCCCCGTCGGGGTCGAGCAGTACTTC. It translates to CASSPVGVEQYF.

Only a few counts were recorded for this clone. The chain combines TRBV7-3 with TRBJ2-2, with D unresolved. Germline V lookup: CDR1 SGHTA, CDR2 FQGTGA. Deletions cut 1 base from V and 4 bases from J, with 4 bases between. The CDR3 length is 13 residues. The CDR3 nucleotides are TGTGCCAGCAGCTTAATCACCACCGGGGAGCTGTTTTTT. Translating gives CASSLITTGELFF.

V usage is TRBV6-6 and J usage is TRBJ1-2, with D tentatively TRBD1 (6 bases). CDR1 MNHNY and CDR2 SVGAGI come from the germline V gene (reference sequence). The CDR3 runs 14 residues. Trimming left V 6 bases short and J 4 bases short, with 15 bases between. CDR3 DNA sequence: TGTGCCAGCAGCTCGTTGGGACAAACCTATGGCTACACCTTC. Translation gives CASSSLGQTYGYTF.

V gene TRBV21-1 combines with J gene TRBJ2-2; TRBD1 is the table's D call, not checked against the DNA. TRBV21-1 is a pseudogene. The CDR3 contains 13 residues. CDR3 bases: TGTGCCAGCGGGACAGGGGGCAGCGGGGAGCTGTTTTTT. As protein: CASGTGGSGELFF.

The V and J genes are TRBV2 and TRBJ2-3; 12 bases map to TRBD2. CDR1 and CDR2 from the germline V gene are SNHLY and FYNNEI. This CDR3 is built from 17 residues. Germline trimming cut 1 base from V and 3 bases from J; bases unmatched to any gene: 5. The CDR3 loop is CASSEDLAGGGTDTQYF. CDR3 bases: TGTGCCAGCAGTGAAGACCTAGCGGGAGGGGGAACAGATACGCAGTATTTT. The whole variable domain, remainder taken from reference TRBV2 and TRBJ2-3, is EPEVTQTPSHQVTQMGQEVILRCVPISNHLYFYWYRQILGQKVEFLVSFYNNEISEKSEIFDDQFSVERPDGSNFTLKIRSTKLEDSAMYFCASSEDLAGGGTDTQYFGPGTRLTVL.

The chain employs TRBV7-3 and TRBJ2-1, with 7 nucleotides matching TRBD2. The CDR3 consists of 15 residues. V dropped 4 bases and J dropped 2; count of bases not matched to a gene: 5. The germline V gene encodes CDR1 SGHTA and CDR2 FQGTGA. CDR3 coding DNA: TGTGCCAGCAGCTCCGGACTAGTGGCCTACAATGAGCAGTTCTTC. This codes for CASSSGLVAYNEQFF.

The chain uses TRBV30 and TRBJ2-7, with D perhaps matching TRBD2 (6 bases). The CDR3 is 12 residues long. CDR1 and CDR2 from the germline V gene are GTSNPN and SVGIG (reference sequence). Trimming removed 5 bases from V and 5 bases from J, with 13 bases in between. The CDR3 nucleotides are TGTGCCTGGGAAAGGGCGGGAAACGAGCAGTACTTC. Its translation is CAWERAGNEQYF. Supplemented by reference TRBV30 and TRBJ2-7, the full variable domain reads SQTIHQWPATLVQPVGSPLSLECTVEGTSNPNLYWYRQAAGRGLQLLFYSVGIGQISSEVPQNLSASRPQDRQFILSSKKLLLSDSGFYLCAWERAGNEQYFGPGTRLTVT.